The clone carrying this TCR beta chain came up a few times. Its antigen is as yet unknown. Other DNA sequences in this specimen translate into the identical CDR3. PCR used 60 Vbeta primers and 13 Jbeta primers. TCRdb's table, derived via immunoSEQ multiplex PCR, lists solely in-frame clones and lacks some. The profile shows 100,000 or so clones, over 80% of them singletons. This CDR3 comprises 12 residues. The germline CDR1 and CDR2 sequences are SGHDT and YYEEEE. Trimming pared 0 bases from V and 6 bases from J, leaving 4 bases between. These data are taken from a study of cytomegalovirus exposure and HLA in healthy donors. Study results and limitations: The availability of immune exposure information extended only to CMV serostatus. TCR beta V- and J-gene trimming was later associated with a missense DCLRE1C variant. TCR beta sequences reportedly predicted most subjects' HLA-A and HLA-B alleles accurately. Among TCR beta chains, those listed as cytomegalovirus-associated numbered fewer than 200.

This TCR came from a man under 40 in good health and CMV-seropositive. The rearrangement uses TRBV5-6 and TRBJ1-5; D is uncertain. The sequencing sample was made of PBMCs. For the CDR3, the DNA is TGTGCCAGCAGCTTGGCGGGTCAGCCCCAGCATTTT. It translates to CASSLAGQPQHF.